Included here is one T cell receptor (beta chain) sequence, with context. Clones were sequenced by immunoSEQ multiplex PCR, and TCRdb holds only the in-frame ones, with some missing. Among about 400,000 clones, roughly 87% were seen once, and the ten largest hold roughly 2%. The data originate from a study of blood T cell repertoires in COVID-19. Looking at the study overall: Acute and convalescent COVID-19 specimens originated in the United States, Italy and Spain. The analysed material was cDNA or gDNA that came from T cells, B-cell-depleted T cells, or PBMCs.

Living in about two dozen US areas, the participants were between roughly 18 and 90 years of age. Grouping used clinical history reported by participants in a survey and questionnaire. CDR1 and CDR2 from the germline V gene are SGHTS and YDEGEE. V shed 7 bases and J shed 8 bases, with 18 bases lying between them. This CDR3 comprises 14 residues. The chain is built from TRBV5-8 and TRBJ1-4; D remains ambiguous. Sequenced sample: PBMCs or T cells enriched from blood (not recorded which). The clonotype originates from a woman in her forties with acute COVID-19. The CDR3: CASLTRGIGEKLFF. CDR3 coding DNA: TGTGCCAGCCTAACCCGGGGTATCGGGGAAAAACTGTTTTTT. Looking up the rest from reference TRBV5-8 and TRBJ1-4 gives the full variable domain: EAGVTQSPTHLIKTRGQQATLRCSPISGHTSVYWYQQALGLGLQFLLWYDEGEERNRGNFPPRFSGRQFPNYSSELNVNALELEDSALYLCASLTRGIGEKLFFGSGTQLSVL.